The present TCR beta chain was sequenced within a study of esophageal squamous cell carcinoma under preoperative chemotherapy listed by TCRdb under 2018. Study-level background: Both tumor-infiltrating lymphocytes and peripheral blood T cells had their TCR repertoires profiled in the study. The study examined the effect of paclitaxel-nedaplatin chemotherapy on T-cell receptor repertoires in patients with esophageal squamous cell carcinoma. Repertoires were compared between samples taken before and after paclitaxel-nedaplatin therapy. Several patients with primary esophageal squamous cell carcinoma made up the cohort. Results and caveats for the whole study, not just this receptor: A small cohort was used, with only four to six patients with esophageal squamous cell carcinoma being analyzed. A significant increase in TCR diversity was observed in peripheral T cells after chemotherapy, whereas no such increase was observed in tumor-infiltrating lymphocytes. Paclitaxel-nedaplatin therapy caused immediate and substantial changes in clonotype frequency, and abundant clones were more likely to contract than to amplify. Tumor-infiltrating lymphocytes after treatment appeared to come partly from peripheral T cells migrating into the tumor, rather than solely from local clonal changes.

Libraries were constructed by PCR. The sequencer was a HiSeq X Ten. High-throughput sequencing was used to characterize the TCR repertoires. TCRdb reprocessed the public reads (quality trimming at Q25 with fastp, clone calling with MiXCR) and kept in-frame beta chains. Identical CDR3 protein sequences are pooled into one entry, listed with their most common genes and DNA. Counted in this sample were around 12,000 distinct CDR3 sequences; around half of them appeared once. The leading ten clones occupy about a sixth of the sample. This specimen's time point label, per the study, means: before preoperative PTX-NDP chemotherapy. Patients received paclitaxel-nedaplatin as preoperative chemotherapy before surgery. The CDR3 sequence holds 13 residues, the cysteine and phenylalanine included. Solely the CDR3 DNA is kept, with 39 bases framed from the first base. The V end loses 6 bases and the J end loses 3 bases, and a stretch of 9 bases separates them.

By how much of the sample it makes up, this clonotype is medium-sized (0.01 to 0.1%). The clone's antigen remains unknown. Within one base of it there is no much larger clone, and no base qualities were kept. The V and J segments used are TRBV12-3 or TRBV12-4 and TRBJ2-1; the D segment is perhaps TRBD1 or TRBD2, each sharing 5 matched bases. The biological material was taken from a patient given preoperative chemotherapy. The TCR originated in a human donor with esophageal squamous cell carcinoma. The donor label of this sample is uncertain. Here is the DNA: TGTGCCAGCAGGGGGGTAGGCTACAATGAGCAGTTCTTC. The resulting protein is CASRGVGYNEQFF.